This note documents a single T cell receptor beta chain sequence. The sample is drawn from a study of blood T cell repertoires in COVID-19. Study overall: Material from acute and convalescent COVID-19 was sourced from the United States, Italy and Spain. T cells, B-cell-depleted T cells, or PBMCs provided the cDNA or gDNA that served as material.

Per the original data handling: Reference gene primer amplification in the assay estimated nucleated cell counts. Profiling relied on immunoSEQ multiplex PCR, and the TCRdb table lists in-frame clones only, not all of them. V and J calls and clone size are copied from that table; D and trimming were computed from the DNA. The repertoire holds approximately 18,000 clones, with about nine tenths as singletons. This receptor was identified in a human donor with active COVID-19. The donor label of this sample is uncertain. Sequences were obtained from peripheral blood.

CDR3 in amino acids: CASRSTGANTGELFF. CDR3 nucleotides: TGTGCCAGCAGATCCACAGGGGCGAACACCGGGGAGCTGTTTTTT. The chain joins TRBV4-2 to TRBJ2-2, with TRBD1 matching over 7 bases. J lost 0 bases, V lost 6 bases, and 4 bases had no gene match. CDR3 length: 15 amino acids. The germline CDR1 and CDR2 sequences are LGHNA and YNFKEQ.